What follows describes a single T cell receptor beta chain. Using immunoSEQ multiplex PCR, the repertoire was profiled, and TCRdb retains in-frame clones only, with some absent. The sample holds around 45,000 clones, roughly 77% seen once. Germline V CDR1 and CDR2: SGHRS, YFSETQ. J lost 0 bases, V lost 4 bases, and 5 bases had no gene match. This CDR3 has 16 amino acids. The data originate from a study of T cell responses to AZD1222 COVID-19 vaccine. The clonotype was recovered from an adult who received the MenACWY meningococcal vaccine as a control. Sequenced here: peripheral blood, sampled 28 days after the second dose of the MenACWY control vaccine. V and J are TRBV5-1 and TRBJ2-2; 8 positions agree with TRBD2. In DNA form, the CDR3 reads TGCGCCAGCAGCACTACTAGCGGAGCGAACACCGGGGAGCTGTTTTTT. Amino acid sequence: CASSTTSGANTGELFF.